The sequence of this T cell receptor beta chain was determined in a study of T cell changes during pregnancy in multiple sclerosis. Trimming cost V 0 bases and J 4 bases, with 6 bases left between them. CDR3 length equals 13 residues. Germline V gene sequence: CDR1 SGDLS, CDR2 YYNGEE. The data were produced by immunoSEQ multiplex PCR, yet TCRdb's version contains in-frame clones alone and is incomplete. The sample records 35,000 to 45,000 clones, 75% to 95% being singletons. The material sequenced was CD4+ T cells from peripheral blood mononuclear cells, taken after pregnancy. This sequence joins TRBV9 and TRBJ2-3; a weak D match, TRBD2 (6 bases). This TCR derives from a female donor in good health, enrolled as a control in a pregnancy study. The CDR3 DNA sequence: TGTGCCAGCAGCGTAGGGGGGGCAGATACGCAGTATTTT. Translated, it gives CASSVGGADTQYF.